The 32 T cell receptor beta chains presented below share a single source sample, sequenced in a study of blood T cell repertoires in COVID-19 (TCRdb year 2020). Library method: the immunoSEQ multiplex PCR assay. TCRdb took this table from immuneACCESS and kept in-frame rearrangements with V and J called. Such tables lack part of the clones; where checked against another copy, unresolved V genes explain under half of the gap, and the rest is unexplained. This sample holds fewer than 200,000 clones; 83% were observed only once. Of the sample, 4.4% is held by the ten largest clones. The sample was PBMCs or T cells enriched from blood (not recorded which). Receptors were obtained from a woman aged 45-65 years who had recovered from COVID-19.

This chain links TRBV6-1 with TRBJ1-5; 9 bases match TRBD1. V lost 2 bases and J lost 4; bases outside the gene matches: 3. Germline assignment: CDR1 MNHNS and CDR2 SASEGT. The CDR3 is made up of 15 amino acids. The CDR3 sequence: CASSEPQGANQPQHF. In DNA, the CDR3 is TGTGCCAGCAGTGAACCACAGGGGGCGAATCAGCCCCAGCATTTT.

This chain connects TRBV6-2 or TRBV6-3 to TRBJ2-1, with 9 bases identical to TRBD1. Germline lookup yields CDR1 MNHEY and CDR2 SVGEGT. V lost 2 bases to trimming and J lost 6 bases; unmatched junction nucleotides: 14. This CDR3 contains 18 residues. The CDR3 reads CASSYPSHRGLRFNEQFF. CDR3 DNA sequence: TGTGCCAGCAGTTACCCGTCACACAGGGGGCTAAGGTTCAATGAGCAGTTCTTC.

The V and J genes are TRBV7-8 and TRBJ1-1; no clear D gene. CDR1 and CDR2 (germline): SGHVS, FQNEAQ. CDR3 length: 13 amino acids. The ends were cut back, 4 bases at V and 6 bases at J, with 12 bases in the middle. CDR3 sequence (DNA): TGTGCCAGCAGCTCTACCCGAGGCGCTGAAGCTTTCTTT. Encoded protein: CASSSTRGAEAFF.

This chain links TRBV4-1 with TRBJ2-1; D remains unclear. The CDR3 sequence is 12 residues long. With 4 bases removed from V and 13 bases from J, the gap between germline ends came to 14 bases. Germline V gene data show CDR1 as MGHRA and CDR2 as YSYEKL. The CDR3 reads CASSRDWKSQFF. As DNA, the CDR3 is TGCGCCAGCAGCCGCGACTGGAAATCCCAGTTCTTC.

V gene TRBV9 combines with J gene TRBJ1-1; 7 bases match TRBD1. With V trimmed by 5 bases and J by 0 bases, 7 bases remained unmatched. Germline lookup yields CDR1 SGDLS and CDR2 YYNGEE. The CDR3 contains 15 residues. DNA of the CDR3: TGTGCCAGCAGTTCTAACAGGGGTCTGAACACTGAAGCTTTCTTT. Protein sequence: CASSSNRGLNTEAFF.

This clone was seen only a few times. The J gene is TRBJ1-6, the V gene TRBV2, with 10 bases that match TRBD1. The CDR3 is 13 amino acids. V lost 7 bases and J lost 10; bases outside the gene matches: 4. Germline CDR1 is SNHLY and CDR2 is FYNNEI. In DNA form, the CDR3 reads TGTGCCAGCAAGGGACAGGGGACCTCACCCCTCCACTTT. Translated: CASKGQGTSPLHF.

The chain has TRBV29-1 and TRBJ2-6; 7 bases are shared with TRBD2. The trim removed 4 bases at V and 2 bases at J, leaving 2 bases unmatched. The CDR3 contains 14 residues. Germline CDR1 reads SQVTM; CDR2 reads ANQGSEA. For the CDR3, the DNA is TGCAGCGTTGTAGCGGGCCCTGGGGCCAACGTCCTGACTTTC. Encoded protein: CSVVAGPGANVLTF.

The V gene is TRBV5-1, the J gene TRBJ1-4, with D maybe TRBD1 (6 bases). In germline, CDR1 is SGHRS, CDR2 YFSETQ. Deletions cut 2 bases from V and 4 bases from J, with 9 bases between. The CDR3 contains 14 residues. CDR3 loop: CASSFWGHNEKLFF. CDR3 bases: TGCGCCAGCAGCTTTTGGGGGCATAATGAAAAACTGTTTTTT. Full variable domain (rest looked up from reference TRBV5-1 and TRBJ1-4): KAGVTQTPRYLIKTRGQQVTLSCSPISGHRSVSWYQQTPGQGLQFLFEYFSETQRNKGNFPGRFSGRQFSNSRSEMNVSTLELGDSALYLCASSFWGHNEKLFFGSGTQLSVL.

In nucleotides, the CDR3 is TGTGCCAGCTCACCGTCGGGGGAGAGTGGCTACACCTTC. Translating gives CASSPSGESGYTF. The chain couples TRBV18 to TRBJ1-2; TRBD1 might be the D (5 bases). V lost 3 bases and J lost 7, with 12 bases in between. The CDR3 spans 13 residues. CDR1 and CDR2 from the germline V gene are KGHSH and LQKENI. The whole variable domain, remainder taken from reference TRBV18 and TRBJ1-2, is NAGVMQNPRHLVRRRGQEARLRCSPMKGHSHVYWYRQLPEEGLKFMVYLQKENIIDESGMPKERFSAEFPKEGPSILRIQQVVRGDSAAYFCASSPSGESGYTFGSGTRLTVV.

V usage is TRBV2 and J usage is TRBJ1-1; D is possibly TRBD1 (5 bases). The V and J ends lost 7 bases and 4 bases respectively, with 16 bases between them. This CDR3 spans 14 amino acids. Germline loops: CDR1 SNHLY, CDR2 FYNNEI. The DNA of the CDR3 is TGTGCCAGCATCAGGACCTTGGGGCCCACTGAAGCTTTCTTT. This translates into CASIRTLGPTEAFF.

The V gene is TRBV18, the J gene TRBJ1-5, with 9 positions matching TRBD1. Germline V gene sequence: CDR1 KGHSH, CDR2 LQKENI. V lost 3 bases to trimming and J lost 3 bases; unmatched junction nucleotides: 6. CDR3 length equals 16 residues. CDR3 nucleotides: TGTGCCAGCTCACCTCCGGGACAGGGCCCCAATCAGCCCCAGCATTTT. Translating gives CASSPPGQGPNQPQHF.

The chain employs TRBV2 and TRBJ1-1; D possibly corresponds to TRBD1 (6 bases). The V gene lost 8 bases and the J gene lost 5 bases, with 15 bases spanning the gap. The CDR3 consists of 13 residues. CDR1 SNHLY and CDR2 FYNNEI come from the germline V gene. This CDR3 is CASSAAGTTEAFF. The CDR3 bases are TGTGCCAGCTCCGCAGCGGGGACAACTGAAGCTTTCTTT.

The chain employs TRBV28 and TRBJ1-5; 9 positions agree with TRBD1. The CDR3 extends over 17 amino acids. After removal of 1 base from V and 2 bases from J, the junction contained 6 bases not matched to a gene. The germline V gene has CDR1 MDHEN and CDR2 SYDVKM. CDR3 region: CASSLYRTGVGNQPQHF. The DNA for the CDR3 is TGTGCCAGCAGTTTATATCGGACAGGGGTCGGCAATCAGCCCCAGCATTTT.

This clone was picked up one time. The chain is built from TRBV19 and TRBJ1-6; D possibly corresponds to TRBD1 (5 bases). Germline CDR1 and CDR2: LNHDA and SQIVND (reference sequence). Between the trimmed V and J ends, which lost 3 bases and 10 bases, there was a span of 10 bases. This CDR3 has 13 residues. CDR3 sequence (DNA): TGTGCCAGTAGTATGACAGATCAGTCACCCCTCCACTTT. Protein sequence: CASSMTDQSPLHF. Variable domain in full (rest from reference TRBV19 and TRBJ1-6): DGGITQSPKYLFRKEGQNVTLSCEQNLNHDAMYWYRQDPGQGLRLIYYSQIVNDFQKGDIAEGYSVSREKKESFPLTVTSAQKNPTAFYLCASSMTDQSPLHFGNGTRLTVT.

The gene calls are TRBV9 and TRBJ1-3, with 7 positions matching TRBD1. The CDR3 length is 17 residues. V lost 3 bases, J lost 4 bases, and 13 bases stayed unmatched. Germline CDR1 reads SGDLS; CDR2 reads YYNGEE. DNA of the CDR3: TGTGCCAGCAGCGCCCGACTGTCCGGGACAGTAGGAAACACCATATATTTT. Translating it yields CASSARLSGTVGNTIYF.

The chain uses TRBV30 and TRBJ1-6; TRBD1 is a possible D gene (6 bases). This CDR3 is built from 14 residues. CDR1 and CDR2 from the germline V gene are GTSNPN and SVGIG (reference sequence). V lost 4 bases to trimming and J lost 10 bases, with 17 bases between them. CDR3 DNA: TGTGCCTGGACCGGGGGGCAGGGAGTCTCACCCCTCCACTTT. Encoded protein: CAWTGGQGVSPLHF.

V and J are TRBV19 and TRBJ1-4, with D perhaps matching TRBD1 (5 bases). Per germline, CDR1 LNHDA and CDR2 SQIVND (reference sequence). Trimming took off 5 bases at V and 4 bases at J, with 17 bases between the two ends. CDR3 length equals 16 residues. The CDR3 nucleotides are TGTGCCAGTAGTCCCCACGGGGGGGGGTTTAATGAAAAACTGTTTTTT. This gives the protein CASSPHGGGFNEKLFF.

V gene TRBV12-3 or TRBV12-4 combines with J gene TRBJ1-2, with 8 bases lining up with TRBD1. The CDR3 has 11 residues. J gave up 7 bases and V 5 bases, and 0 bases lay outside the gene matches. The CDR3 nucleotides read TGTGCCAGCAGTGGACAGGGTGGCTACACCTTC. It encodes CASSGQGGYTF.

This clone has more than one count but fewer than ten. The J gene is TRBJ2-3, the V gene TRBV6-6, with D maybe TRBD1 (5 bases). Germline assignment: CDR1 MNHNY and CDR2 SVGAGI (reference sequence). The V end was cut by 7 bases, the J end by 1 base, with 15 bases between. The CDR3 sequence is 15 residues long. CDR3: CASTPPTDRTDTQYF. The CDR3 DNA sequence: TGTGCCAGCACCCCGCCGACAGACCGCACAGATACGCAGTATTTT.

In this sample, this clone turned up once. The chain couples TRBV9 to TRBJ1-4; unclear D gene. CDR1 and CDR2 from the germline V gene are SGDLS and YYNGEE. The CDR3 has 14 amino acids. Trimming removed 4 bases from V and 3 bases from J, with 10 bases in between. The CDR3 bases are TGTGCCAGCAGCCGAGGGCAGCCTAATGAAAAACTGTTTTTT. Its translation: CASSRGQPNEKLFF.

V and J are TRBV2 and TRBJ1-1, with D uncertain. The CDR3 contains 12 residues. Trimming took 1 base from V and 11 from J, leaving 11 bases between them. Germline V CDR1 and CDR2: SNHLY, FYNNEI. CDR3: CASSEGRPRAFF. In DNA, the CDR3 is TGTGCCAGCAGTGAAGGAAGACCCAGGGCTTTCTTT.

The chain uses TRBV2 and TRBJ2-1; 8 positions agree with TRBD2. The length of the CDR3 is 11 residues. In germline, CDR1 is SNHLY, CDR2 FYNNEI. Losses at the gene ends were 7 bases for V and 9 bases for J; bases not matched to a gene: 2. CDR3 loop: CASTRGGEQFF. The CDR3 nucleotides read TGTGCCAGCACCCGGGGGGGTGAGCAGTTCTTC.

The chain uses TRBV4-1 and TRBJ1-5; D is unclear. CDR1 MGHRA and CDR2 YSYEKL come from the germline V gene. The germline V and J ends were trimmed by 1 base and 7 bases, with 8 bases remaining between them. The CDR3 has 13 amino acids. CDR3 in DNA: TGCGCCAGCAGCCAAGTAGAATTCCAGCCCCAGCATTTT. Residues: CASSQVEFQPQHF.

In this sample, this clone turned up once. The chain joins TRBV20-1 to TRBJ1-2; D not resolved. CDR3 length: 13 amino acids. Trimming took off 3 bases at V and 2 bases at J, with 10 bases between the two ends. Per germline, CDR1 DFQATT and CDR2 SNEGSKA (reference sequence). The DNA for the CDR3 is TGCAGTGCTAGTCATAGAAAAAACTATGGCTACACCTTC. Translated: CSASHRKNYGYTF.

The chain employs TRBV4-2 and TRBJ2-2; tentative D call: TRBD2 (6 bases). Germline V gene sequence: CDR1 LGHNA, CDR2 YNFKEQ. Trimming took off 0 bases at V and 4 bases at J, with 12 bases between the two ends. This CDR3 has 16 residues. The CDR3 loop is CASSQEMGGSTGELFF. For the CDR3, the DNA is TGTGCCAGCAGCCAAGAAATGGGGGGAAGCACCGGGGAGCTGTTTTTT.

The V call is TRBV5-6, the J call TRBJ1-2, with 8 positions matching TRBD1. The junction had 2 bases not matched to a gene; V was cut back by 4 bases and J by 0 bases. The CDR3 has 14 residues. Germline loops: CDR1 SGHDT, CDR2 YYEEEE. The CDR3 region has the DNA TGTGCCAGCAGCCAGGGGGCTGCTAACTATGGCTACACCTTC. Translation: CASSQGAANYGYTF.

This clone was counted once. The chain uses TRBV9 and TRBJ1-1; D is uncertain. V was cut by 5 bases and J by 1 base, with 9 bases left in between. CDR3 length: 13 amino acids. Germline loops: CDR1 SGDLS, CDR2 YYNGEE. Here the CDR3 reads CASSTVQNTEAFF. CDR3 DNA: TGTGCCAGCAGTACGGTCCAGAACACTGAAGCTTTCTTT.

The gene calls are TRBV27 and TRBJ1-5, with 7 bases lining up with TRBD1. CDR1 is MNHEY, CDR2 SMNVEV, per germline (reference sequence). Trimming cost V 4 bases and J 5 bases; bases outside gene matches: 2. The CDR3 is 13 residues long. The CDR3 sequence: CASSYRGYQPQHF. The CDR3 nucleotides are TGTGCCAGCAGTTACAGGGGCTATCAGCCCCAGCATTTT.

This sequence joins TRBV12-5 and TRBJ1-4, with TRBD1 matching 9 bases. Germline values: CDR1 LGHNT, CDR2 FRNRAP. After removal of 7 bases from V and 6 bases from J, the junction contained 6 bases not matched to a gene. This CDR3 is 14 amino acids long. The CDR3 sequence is CASVLQGAHEKLFF. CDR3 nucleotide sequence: TGTGCTAGTGTTTTACAGGGGGCACATGAAAAACTGTTTTTT.

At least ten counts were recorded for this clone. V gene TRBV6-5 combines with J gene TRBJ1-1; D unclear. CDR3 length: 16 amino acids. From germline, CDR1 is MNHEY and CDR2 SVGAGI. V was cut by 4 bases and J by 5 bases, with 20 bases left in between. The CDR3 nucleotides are TGTGCCAGCAGTTTCCGTCCCGGGTCCCGAGGGACTGAAGCTTTCTTT. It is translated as CASSFRPGSRGTEAFF.

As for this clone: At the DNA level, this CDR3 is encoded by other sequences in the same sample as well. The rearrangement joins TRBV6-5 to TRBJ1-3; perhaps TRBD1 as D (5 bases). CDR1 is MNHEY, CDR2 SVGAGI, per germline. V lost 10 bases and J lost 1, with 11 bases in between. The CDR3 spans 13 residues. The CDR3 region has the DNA TGTGCCACCCGGGGGAGGTCTGGAAACACCATATATTTT. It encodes CATRGRSGNTIYF.

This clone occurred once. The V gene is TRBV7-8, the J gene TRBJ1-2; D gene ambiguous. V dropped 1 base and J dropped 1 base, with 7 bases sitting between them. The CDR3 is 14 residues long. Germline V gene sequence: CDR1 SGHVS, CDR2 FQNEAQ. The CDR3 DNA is TGTGCCAGCAGCTTAGTAGCATATAACTATGGCTACACCTTC. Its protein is CASSLVAYNYGYTF.